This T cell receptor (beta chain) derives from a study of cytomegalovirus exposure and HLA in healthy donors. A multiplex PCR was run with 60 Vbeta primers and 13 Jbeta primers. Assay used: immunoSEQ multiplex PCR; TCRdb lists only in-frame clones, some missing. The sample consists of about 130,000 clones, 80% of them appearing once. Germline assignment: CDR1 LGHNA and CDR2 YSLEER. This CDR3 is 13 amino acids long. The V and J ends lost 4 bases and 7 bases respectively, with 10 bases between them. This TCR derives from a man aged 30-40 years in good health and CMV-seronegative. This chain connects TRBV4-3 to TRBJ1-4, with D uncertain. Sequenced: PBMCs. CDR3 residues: CASSREPSEKLFF. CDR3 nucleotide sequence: TGCGCCAGCAGCCGAGAACCGAGTGAAAAACTGTTTTTT.